The sequence of this TCR beta chain was determined in a study of cytomegalovirus exposure and HLA in healthy donors. The overall study: The 100 to 150 validation repertoires matched the 500 to 750 first-cohort repertoires in platform, a later analysis reported.

Germline CDR1 reads SGHNT; CDR2 reads YYREEE (reference sequence). CDR3 size: 15 residues. V dropped 1 base and J dropped 8; count of bases not matched to a gene: 7. TCRdb's table, derived via immunoSEQ multiplex PCR, lists solely in-frame clones and lacks some. The sample consists of 90,000 to 120,000 clones, 90% to 97% of them appearing once. V usage is TRBV5-4 and J usage is TRBJ2-1; TRBD2 matches at 9 bases. The sample was PBMCs. This receptor was identified in a young woman in good health and CMV-seronegative. CDR3 in amino acids: CASSLPSGDSDEQFF. DNA for the CDR3: TGTGCCAGCAGCTTGCCTAGCGGGGACTCAGATGAGCAGTTCTTC.